Listed below are T cell receptor beta chains from one sample, sequenced in a study of post-analysis software for immune sequencing data. TCRdb called the PCR reads again in MiXCR, with one record for every CDR3 protein. The sample has some 800,000 distinct CDR3 sequences, 46% seen once; the top ten hold 4.9%. The sequenced sample consisted of blood. All receptors come from a girl aged 10 to 17 with multiple sclerosis. The CDR3 runs from the conserved cysteine through the conserved F or W. Fields, in order: CDR3 protein, J gene, V gene, clone size. Not every row has a clone size; where given, it reads once, few, many or a size class.

CASSLWAGGSSYNEQFF | TRBJ2-1 | TRBV5-1 | .
CATRQGANYEQYF | . | TRBV6-5 | few
CASSQMGTSGTNSYEQYF | TRBJ2-7 | TRBV4-2 | once
CATSRVQGRGAKNIQYF | . | TRBV15 | .
CASSLGLASGNEQYF | TRBJ2-5 | TRBV7-9 | .
CAWSVPRIRNTEAFF | TRBJ1-1 | TRBV30 | .
CASSYRTMNIDEQYF | TRBJ2-7 | TRBV28 | .
CAISDLRDPKDPEAFF | TRBJ1-1 | TRBV10-3 | .
CSVLRDSNMNTEAFF | TRBJ1-1 | TRBV29-1 | .
CASSTIRGRQDEQYF | TRBJ2-7 | TRBV6-2/TRBV6-3 | many
CASSQGPWDEQFF | TRBJ2-1 | TRBV4-3 | .
CASSLRGAGDNEQYF | TRBJ2-7 | TRBV12-3/TRBV12-4 | .
CASSLLDQIDNEQFF | TRBJ2-1 | TRBV7-2 | .
CSASPPTSSYNEQFF | TRBJ2-1 | TRBV20-1 | .
CASSVGLAGGSFQFF | TRBJ2-1 | TRBV28 | .
CASRPSGRAVGETQYF | . | TRBV6-6 | .
CASSVEIAGVDNEQFF | TRBJ2-1 | TRBV9 | .
CASSYGQGKDEQYF | TRBJ2-7 | TRBV6-6 | .
CAIQGDAGNTIYF | TRBJ1-3 | TRBV10-3 | .
CSATEGGSTGYTF | TRBJ1-2 | TRBV20-1 | .
CASSYPGTGRETQYF | TRBJ2-5 | TRBV6-2/TRBV6-3 | few
CASRQAAVEKLFF | TRBJ1-4 | TRBV28 | .
CATSRDLFKRDVDNEQFF | TRBJ2-1 | TRBV15 | .
CASSPREIYGYTF | TRBJ1-2 | TRBV6-6 | .
CASSQQGSAYEQYF | TRBJ2-7 | TRBV7-2 | .
CASGPSGTSTDTQYF | TRBJ2-3 | TRBV2 | .
CASSLEIAFSYEQYF | TRBJ2-7 | TRBV5-1 | .
CASSPVPPGGYNEQFF | TRBJ2-1 | TRBV7-9 | .
CSVEEPGAGSQETQYF | TRBJ2-5 | TRBV29-1 | .
CSARVTGRFLDEQFF | TRBJ2-1 | TRBV20-1 | few
CSARPFQGTSYNEQFF | TRBJ2-1 | TRBV20-1 | once
CASSLLDQLTDTQYF | TRBJ2-3 | TRBV7-9 | .
CASSYRGISTYEQYF | TRBJ2-7 | TRBV6-2/TRBV6-3 | .
CASSYPGTGFSEQYF | TRBJ2-7 | TRBV28 | few
CATSRDQRTLSSYEQYF | TRBJ2-7 | TRBV15 | .
CASSLPREGGSSYNEQFF | TRBJ2-1 | TRBV9 | .
CSARVRGGGQPQHF | TRBJ1-5 | TRBV20-1 | .
CSARLTSGRTDTQYF | TRBJ2-3 | TRBV20-1 | .
CASSLNGIEQFF | TRBJ2-1 | TRBV5-6 | few
CASSLVGTLKETQYF | TRBJ2-5 | TRBV7-8 | .
CASIFLGARAKNIQYF | TRBJ2-4 | TRBV5-1 | .
CASSLNIARPYNEQFF | TRBJ2-1 | TRBV7-3 | .
CASRPGQGAFDGYTF | TRBJ1-2 | TRBV27 | few
CATSREKGTSGRDTQYF | TRBJ2-3 | TRBV15 | .
CATSREFRLAGGPQETQYF | TRBJ2-5 | TRBV15 | .
CASAVASTYNEQFF | TRBJ2-1 | TRBV28 | .
CAISESDRANEKLFF | TRBJ1-4 | TRBV10-3 | .
CASSPRYTYEQYF | TRBJ2-7 | TRBV7-9 | .
CASSPHDIIGETQYF | TRBJ2-5 | TRBV9 | few
CASSLMAVGEQYF | TRBJ2-7 | TRBV12-3/TRBV12-4 | few